This is a list of T cell receptor beta chains from one sample in a study of identical twins. Using its own MiXCR run on the 5' RACE reads, TCRdb lists one record per CDR3 protein. The sample consists of around 370,000 distinct CDR3 sequences, around 9% of them appearing once. Material for sequencing was naive T cells sorted from blood. All receptors come from a woman between 50 and 59 years old in good health. The CDR3 runs from the conserved cysteine through the conserved F or W. D genes are given only for firm matches. Size is omitted from some rows. Given values are once, few, many or a class for expanded clones.

d_gene | abundance | j_gene | v_gene | CDR3nt | CDR3aa
TRBD2 | many | TRBJ2-7 | TRBV4-1 | TGCGCCAGCAGCTGGGAGGTGGGGACTAGCCTCTACGAGCAGTACTTC | CASSWEVGTSLYEQYF
. | . | TRBJ2-3 | TRBV28 | TGTGCCAGCAGTTCGGGTCTTGTGGCAGATACGCAGTATTTT | CASSSGLVADTQYF
. | many | TRBJ2-1 | TRBV29-1 | TGCAGCGTTGAAGGGGCGGGCGGCAATGAGCAGTTCTTC | CSVEGAGGNEQFF
TRBD1 | . | TRBJ2-4 | TRBV7-2 | TGTGCCAGCAGCTTACAGGGGGATATGGGGAACATTCAGTACTTC | CASSLQGDMGNIQYF
TRBD2 | many | TRBJ2-3 | TRBV7-9 | TGTGCCAGCAGCCGACTAGCGGGGCTCACAGATACGCAGTATTTT | CASSRLAGLTDTQYF
. | many | TRBJ2-1 | TRBV27 | TGTGCCAGCAGTTTGCATCGGGGGACCCCAAACAATGAGCAGTTCTTC | CASSLHRGTPNNEQFF
. | . | TRBJ2-1 | TRBV20-1 | TGCAGTGCTAGTACGCCTAGCTCCTACAATGAGCAGTTCTTC | CSASTPSSYNEQFF
TRBD1 | many | TRBJ2-2 | TRBV3-1 | TGTGCCAGCAGCCAAGGGACAGGGAGTGACGGGGAGCTGTTTTTT | CASSQGTGSDGELFF
TRBD2 | . | TRBJ2-5 | TRBV20-1 | TGCAGTGCTAGAGATCTATCTGCGGGAGAGACAATCCCCGAGACCCAGTACTTC | CSARDLSAGETIPETQYF
. | . | TRBJ2-1 | TRBV4-1 | TGCGCCAGCAGCCAAGATACCGCAAGCTCCTACAATGAGCAGTTCTTC | CASSQDTASSYNEQFF
. | many | TRBJ2-7 | TRBV6-5 | TGTGCCACCGGCGGGACATCCTCCTACGAGCAGTACTTC | CATGGTSSYEQYF
TRBD2 | . | TRBJ2-1 | TRBV20-1 | TGCAGTGCCCGCGGGACTAGCGGGAGGGGACCTTACAATGAGCAGTTCTTC | CSARGTSGRGPYNEQFF
. | few | TRBJ1-1 | TRBV2 | TGTGCCAGCACGGGAGGGGTGTGGGACACTGAAGCTTTCTTT | CASTGGVWDTEAFF
. | . | TRBJ1-5 | TRBV19 | TGTGCCAGTAGTCTCGGGCCGAAAAAGGGCAATCAGCCCCAGCATTTT | CASSLGPKKGNQPQHF
TRBD2 | few | TRBJ2-1 | TRBV4-2 | TGTGCCAGCAGCCGCGAACCGGGACTAGCGGAATACAATGAGCAGTTCTTC | CASSREPGLAEYNEQFF
. | many | TRBJ2-1 | TRBV3-1 | TGTGCCAGCAGCCAAGACCCTTTTGGGGAGCAGTTCTTC | CASSQDPFGEQFF
. | few | TRBJ2-5 | TRBV11-2 | TGTGCCAGCACCTCAGGTTTACAGACCCAGTACTTC | CASTSGLQTQYF
TRBD1 | few | TRBJ1-1 | TRBV18 | TGTGCCAGCTCACAAAAGACACAGGGGGGAGCGACTGAAGCTTTCTTT | CASSQKTQGGATEAFF
. | few | TRBJ2-1 | TRBV19 | TGTGCCAGTAACCGGTGGGGGTCCTACAATGAGCAGTTCTTC | CASNRWGSYNEQFF
TRBD2 | many | TRBJ2-1 | TRBV5-1 | TGCGCCAGCACCTTCCGGACTAGCTCGAGCTCCTACAATGAGCAGTTCTTC | CASTFRTSSSSYNEQFF
. | . | TRBJ2-5 | TRBV24-1 | TGTGCCACCAGTGATCCGGCAGTGTACCAAGAGACCCAGTACTTC | CATSDPAVYQETQYF
TRBD2 | few | TRBJ2-1 | TRBV5-1 | TGCGCCAGCAGCGTAGCGGGATCCAATGAGCAGTTCTTC | CASSVAGSNEQFF
TRBD2 | . | TRBJ2-3 | TRBV14 | TGTGCCAGCAGCCAAGATTCGGGGCTAGCGGGAGGGGCCACAGATACGCAGTATTTT | CASSQDSGLAGGATDTQYF
TRBD2 | . | TRBJ2-3 | TRBV5-1 | TGCGCCAGCAGCTTGAGCGGGAAGAGGGTAGATACGCAGTATTTT | CASSLSGKRVDTQYF
. | few | TRBJ2-7 | TRBV7-6 | TGTGCCAGCAGCATGACCGGGACAACCTACGAGCAGTACTTC | CASSMTGTTYEQYF
. | few | TRBJ2-5 | TRBV20-1 | TGCAGTGCTAGAAAAACAGGGTCGGGAGAGACCCAGTACTTC | CSARKTGSGETQYF
. | many | TRBJ2-3 | TRBV2 | TGTGCCGGAAAACGAAGGGCCGATCCCGGCCTTGGAGATACGCAGTATTTT | CAGKRRADPGLGDTQYF
. | . | TRBJ2-2 | TRBV12-3/TRBV12-4 | TGTGCCAGCAGTTTAATTTTGTCCGGGGAGCTGTTTTTT | CASSLILSGELFF
. | few | TRBJ2-1 | TRBV27 | TGTGCCAGCAGGCCACTGAGCTCCTACAATGAGCAGTTCTTC | CASRPLSSYNEQFF
. | . | TRBJ2-1 | TRBV10-3 | TGTGCCATCAGTGGATCCCGGACACAGGACAATGAGCAGTTCTTC | CAISGSRTQDNEQFF
. | many | TRBJ1-5 | TRBV12-3/TRBV12-4 | TGTGCCAGCAGCAAAGATCAGCCCCAGCATTTT | CASSKDQPQHF
. | . | TRBJ2-2 | TRBV6-2/TRBV6-3 | TGTGCCAGCAGAGACCAGGGTCTCGGGGAGCTGTTTTTT | CASRDQGLGELFF
. | . | TRBJ1-4 | TRBV5-8 | TGTGCCAGCAGCTTGGAGGGGAGGTGGACTGAAAAACTGTTTTTT | CASSLEGRWTEKLFF
. | many | TRBJ2-1 | TRBV10-3 | TGTGCCATCAGTGGGGGAGACTCCTACAATGAGCAGTTCTTC | CAISGGDSYNEQFF
. | . | TRBJ2-5 | TRBV5-1 | TGCGCCAGCGCGCGGGGGCTTAAGGAGACCCAGTACTTC | CASARGLKETQYF
TRBD1 | . | TRBJ1-5 | TRBV10-2 | TGCGCCAGCAGTGAGACGCCGGGACAGGGACATCAGCCCCAGCATTTT | CASSETPGQGHQPQHF
TRBD1 | few | TRBJ2-4 | TRBV12-3/TRBV12-4 | TGTGCCAGCAGTTCCGGACAGGGGGGATTTCAGTACTTC | CASSSGQGGFQYF
. | . | TRBJ2-1 | TRBV7-9 | TGTGCCAGCAGCGCCAGCCCGGGGTCCACCGAGGCCTACAATGAGCAGTTCTTC | CASSASPGSTEAYNEQFF
. | many | TRBJ2-5 | TRBV12-3/TRBV12-4 | TGTGCCAGCAGTTTTGAGGAGGGAACGACCCAGTACTTC | CASSFEEGTTQYF
TRBD2 | . | TRBJ2-3 | TRBV10-3 | TGTGCCATCTACACAGGACTAGCCACAGATACGCAGTATTTT | CAIYTGLATDTQYF